This T cell receptor (beta chain) was captured by sequencing in a study of graft-versus-host responses after intestinal transplantation. Overall study: Transplant recipients had multivisceral, liver-intestinal, or isolated intestinal grafts. All recipients were given anti-thymocyte globulin induction, and tacrolimus and steroids were then administered for around three years.

As concerns this clone: The antigen remains unidentified.

The assay was immunoSEQ multiplex PCR, and TCRdb's table has in-frame clones only and misses some. The sample lists over 75,000 clones, about 88% occurring once. In germline, CDR1 is SQVTM, CDR2 ANQGSEA. This CDR3 comprises 14 residues. V was clipped by 4 bases and J by 2 bases, with 14 bases between them. Study-wide results and caveats: The marrow of recipients harbored GvH clones, and ileum or blood showed some of them first.

V usage is TRBV29-1 and J usage is TRBJ2-5; weak D call: TRBD2 (6 bases). The sequenced sample was unstimulated CD4+ T cells sorted from spleen or lymph node cells, obtained before transplant. The receptor was isolated from a human donor who was the organ donor for an intestinal transplant. CDR3 loop: CSVATGLGQETQYF. CDR3 DNA sequence: TGCAGCGTTGCAACGGGACTGGGGCAAGAGACCCAGTACTTC.